This TCR beta chain is drawn from a study of cytomegalovirus exposure and HLA in healthy donors. As for this clone: Its antigen is still unknown.

This CDR3 contains 13 residues. V dropped 5 bases and J dropped 4 bases, with 9 bases sitting between them. Looked up from germline, CDR1 is SGHTA and CDR2 is FQGTGA. The study's findings and limits: While the bulk of TCR sequences proved rare, some public TCRs turned up in many donors. In vitro data verified a few CMV-associated chains as specific for CMV antigens. Among TCR beta chains, those listed as cytomegalovirus-associated numbered under 200.

TCRdb's table, derived via immunoSEQ multiplex PCR, lists solely in-frame clones and lacks some. The sample comprises 150,000 to 180,000 clones, around nine tenths of which are singletons, and 20% to 25% rests with the top ten. The specimen was PBMCs. The gene calls are TRBV7-3 and TRBJ2-1; D gene unclear. This sequence originates from a young man in good health and CMV-seropositive. CDR3 sequence: CASSPFGYNEQFF. DNA of the CDR3: TGTGCCAGCAGCCCGTTCGGTTACAATGAGCAGTTCTTC.